These 25 T cell receptor beta chains were sequenced from one sample in a study of prognosis after radiotherapy for stage I lung cancer. Multiplex PCR in two rounds served to amplify TCR beta CDR3 from genomic DNA. Primers were specific to each TRBV and TRBJ gene in first-round PCR. TCRdb re-called the multiplex PCR reads through MiXCR, storing one row per CDR3 protein. The sample lists 45,000 to 60,000 distinct CDR3 sequences; about 32% were seen once. Here the sequenced sample was PBMCs, taken before or after stereotactic body radiation therapy (not recorded which). These receptors were collected from a donor at least 50 years old with non-small cell lung cancer.

The chain carries TRBV7-2 and TRBJ1-2; no definite D call. The V end was cut by 8 bases, the J end by 4 bases, with 14 bases between. CDR3 length: 13 amino acids. The germline V gene encodes CDR1 SGHTA and CDR2 FQGNSA. As DNA, the CDR3 is TGTGCCAGCGGCCCGACATGGGGCTATGGCTACACCTTC. It codes for CASGPTWGYGYTF. Drawing the rest from reference TRBV7-2 and TRBJ1-2, the complete variable domain is GAGVSQSPSNKVTEKGKDVELRCDPISGHTALYWYRQSLGQGLEFLIYFQGNSAPDKSGLPSDRFSAERTGGSVSTLTIQRTQQEDSAVYLCASGPTWGYGYTFGSGTRLTVV.

This clonotype was observed a single time. Sequence at one end of the junction differs from germline and may be a read error. The rearrangement links TRBV12-3 or TRBV12-4 to TRBJ2-3; 7 bases are a match to TRBD1. The CDR3 covers 16 residues. The CDR3 reads CASSLWSGGTTYTQYF. In nucleotides, the CDR3 is TGTGCCAGCAGTTTATGGTCAGGGGGAACCACATATACGCAGTATTTT.

The chain is built from TRBV20-1 and TRBJ2-5; TRBD2 is a possible D gene (6 bases). Trimming cost V 8 bases and J 5 bases, with 21 bases left between them. Germline lookup yields CDR1 DFQATT and CDR2 SNEGSKA (reference sequence). This CDR3 contains 14 residues. The CDR3 DNA is TGCAGTTCTTGGACGGGAGTCCTCCCGGAGACCCAGTACTTC. Its translation: CSSWTGVLPETQYF.

Concerning this clonotype: A far bigger clonotype differs at one base, so this is likely a read error. The CDR3 is CASRRLSGTAGELFF. CDR3 bases: TGTGCCAGCAGGCGACTATCGGGAACGGCCGGGGAGCTGTTTTTT. The V call is TRBV6-4, the J call TRBJ2-2; D possibly corresponds to TRBD2 (5 bases). V lost 6 bases to trimming and J lost 6 bases, with 17 bases between them. The CDR3 extends over 15 amino acids. The germline V gene encodes CDR1 MRHNA and CDR2 SNTAGT.

This clonotype has a count of ten or more. V is TRBV29-1 and J is TRBJ2-7; 8 bases match TRBD2. Germline CDR1 is SQVTM and CDR2 is ANQGSEA. V shed 5 bases and J 3 bases; nucleotides not matched to a gene: 24. CDR3 length: 19 amino acids. CDR3 sequence: CSVTGLVSGSKGGVYEQYF. CDR3 DNA: TGCAGCGTTACTGGTTTGGTCAGCGGGAGTAAAGGGGGGGTCTACGAGCAGTACTTC.

The chain combines TRBV20-1 with TRBJ2-7, with 7 bases lining up with TRBD1. Germline CDR1 and CDR2: DFQATT and SNEGSKA (reference sequence). This CDR3 has 13 residues. V lost 8 bases and J lost 5; bases outside the gene matches: 12. In DNA, the CDR3 is TGCAGTCTTCTCCGGGCGACAGGGAACGAGCAGTACTTC. Translating it yields CSLLRATGNEQYF.

A single count supports this clonotype. The rearrangement joins TRBV5-1 to TRBJ2-3; weak D call: TRBD1 (5 bases). Germline-derived CDR1 and CDR2 are SGHRS and YFSETQ. CDR3 length equals 15 residues. V lost 4 bases to trimming and J lost 3 bases, with 15 bases between them. CDR3 DNA sequence: TGCGCCAGCAGCCTCCGGGCCTCAGGGACAGATACGCAGTATTTT. Encoded protein: CASSLRASGTDTQYF.

This clonotype came up many times. This chain joins TRBV6-2 or TRBV6-3 and TRBJ1-4; TRBD1 aligns across 10 bases. The ends lost 8 bases at V and 8 bases at J; junction bases unmatched: 11. Germline loops: CDR1 MNHEY, CDR2 SVGEGT. This CDR3 contains 15 residues. CDR3 sequence: CASADLTGGAEKLFF. The DNA of the CDR3 is TGTGCCAGCGCGGACCTGACAGGGGGCGCGGAAAAACTGTTTTTT.

Many counts were recorded for this clonotype. V usage is TRBV12-3 or TRBV12-4 and J usage is TRBJ2-1; 9 nucleotides align to TRBD1. This CDR3 contains 15 residues. V gave up 6 bases and J gave up 2 bases; unmatched junction bases: 5. The CDR3 loop reads CASRQDRGTYNEQFF. The CDR3 region has the DNA TGTGCCAGCAGACAAGACAGGGGGACCTACAATGAGCAGTTCTTC.

CDR3 residues: CASSIAGSHFRFPYEQYF. CDR3 DNA sequence: TGTGCCAGCAGTATTGCAGGGTCCCATTTCCGTTTCCCCTACGAGCAGTACTTC. The chain couples TRBV6-1 to TRBJ2-7; tentative D call: TRBD1 (5 bases). CDR3 size: 18 residues. Germline CDR1 reads MNHNS; CDR2 reads SASEGT. V was cut by 5 bases and J by 2 bases, with 25 bases left in between.

This clonotype was detected only once. A read error may be the cause here, since a much bigger clone is one base away. This chain connects TRBV6-1 to TRBJ1-1; tentatively, D is TRBD1 (5 bases). The V gene lost 5 bases and the J gene lost 1 base, with 14 bases spanning the gap. Per germline, CDR1 MNHNS and CDR2 SASEGT. The CDR3 is 15 amino acids. The CDR3 sequence is CASSQGKGQNTEAFF. Written as DNA, the CDR3 is TGTGCCAGCAGTCAAGGCAAGGGGCAGAACACTGAAGCTTTCTTT.

This clonotype was seen at least ten times. The chain recombines TRBV30 with TRBJ2-1; D remains ambiguous. Trimming cost V 5 bases and J 5 bases, with 16 bases left between them. Germline CDR1 is GTSNPN and CDR2 is SVGIG (reference sequence). CDR3 size: 14 residues. CDR3 bases: TGTGCCTGGTCCTCCGGACGAACTCACAATGAGCAGTTCTTC. It encodes CAWSSGRTHNEQFF.

This clonotype has a count of ten or more. The chain links TRBV4-1 to TRBJ1-2; D gene ambiguous. Deletions cut 3 bases from V and 3 bases from J, with 17 bases between. Germline CDR1 and CDR2: MGHRA and YSYEKL. The CDR3 is made up of 16 amino acids. The DNA for the CDR3 is TGCGCCAGCAGCCATACTTTACTAGAGGGTGACTATGGCTACACCTTC. It is translated as CASSHTLLEGDYGYTF.

This clonotype was counted between two and nine times. This clone may be a read error of a much larger clone one base away. Likely a read error: the CDR3 ends without its conserved phenylalanine or tryptophan. V usage is TRBV7-2 and J usage is TRBJ2-7, with 9 positions matching TRBD2. The CDR3 is 14 amino acids. The germline V gene has CDR1 SGHTA and CDR2 FQGNSA. Trimming removed 1 base from V and 7 bases from J; junction bases left unmatched: 5. The CDR3 protein is CASSLVAGVEEQYL. The DNA of the CDR3 is TGTGCCAGCAGCTTAGTAGCGGGAGTGGAAGAGCAGTACCTC.

As to this clonotype: Only one base separates this from a far larger clonotype, so it likely reflects a read error. This sequence joins TRBV6-9 and TRBJ2-3; 9 bases are shared with TRBD1. CDR1 is MNHGY, CDR2 SVAAGI, per germline. The CDR3 covers 14 residues. CDR3 protein: CASSYGQGIDTHYF. The CDR3 DNA is TGTGCCAGCAGTTACGGACAGGGGATAGATACGCATTATTTT.

Comment on this clonotype: A far larger clone lies a single base away; this is likely a read error. The V call is TRBV7-2, the J call TRBJ1-2; D perhaps matches TRBD1 (6 bases). Trimming took off 6 bases at V and 0 bases at J, with 14 bases between the two ends. This CDR3 is built from 15 residues. CDR1 and CDR2 (germline): SGHTA, FQGNSA. As DNA, the CDR3 is TGTGCCAGCAGTGCTCCCGGGACACCTAACTATGGCTACACCTTC. It is translated as CASSAPGTPNYGYTF.

As concerns this clonotype: Its ends do not fully match the called genes, so a read error is possible. The chain has TRBV6-2 or TRBV6-3 and TRBJ2-2; perhaps TRBD2 as D (6 bases). This CDR3 spans 15 amino acids. Germline V lookup: CDR1 MNHEY, CDR2 SVGEGT. The CDR3 coding sequence is TGTGCCAGCAGTTCGCTCCGGGAGAACACCGGGGAGATGTTTTTT. This codes for CASSSLRENTGEMFF.

This clonotype was counted at least ten times. The genes are TRBV7-9 and TRBJ1-2; no reliable D call. CDR1 and CDR2 (germline): SEHNR, FQNEAQ (reference sequence). V lost 5 bases and J lost 4, with 14 bases in between. CDR3 length: 14 residues. In DNA, the CDR3 is TGTGCCAGCAGCGAAGAAGGACGGATCTATGGCTACACCTTC. Translated, it gives CASSEEGRIYGYTF.

This clonotype was seen many times. CDR3 sequence: CASSFVAGNTEAFF. The CDR3 bases are TGTGCCAGCAGTTTCGTGGCGGGGAACACTGAAGCTTTCTTT. V and J are TRBV27 and TRBJ1-1; D call uncertain. CDR1 MNHEY and CDR2 SMNVEV come from the germline V gene (reference sequence). Deletions cut 3 bases from V and 1 base from J, with 9 bases between. This CDR3 region has 14 residues.

Worth noting for this clonotype: With a far larger clone one base away, a read error is the likely cause. Since no conserved phenylalanine or tryptophan closes the CDR3, a read error is the likely cause. This sequence joins TRBV7-3 and TRBJ2-5, with a weak D call TRBD2 (6 bases). The end of the DNA fits TRBJ2-1 better, so the J call may be wrong. The CDR3 has 14 residues. CDR1 and CDR2 from the germline V gene are SGHTA and FQGTGA. The CDR3 loop is CASSSMTSSNEQFL. Here the CDR3 DNA reads TGTGCCAGCAGCTCGATGACTAGTTCAAATGAGCAGTTCTTA.

This clonotype was seen many times. The genes are TRBV6-5 and TRBJ2-5, with D tentatively TRBD1 or TRBD2 (6 bases each). CDR1 is MNHEY and CDR2 is SVGAGI in the germline V gene. V was trimmed by 4 bases and J by 7 bases, leaving 19 bases between them. The CDR3 runs 15 residues. The CDR3 is CASSSLRMEGGTQYF. In DNA form, the CDR3 reads TGTGCCAGCAGTTCACTAAGGATGGAGGGGGGGACCCAGTACTTC.

This clonotype was seen repeatedly, ten times or more. This chain links TRBV27 with TRBJ1-5, with unresolved D. Trimming took off 4 bases at V and 6 bases at J, with 10 bases between the two ends. CDR3 length: 13 amino acids. CDR1 and CDR2 from the germline V gene are MNHEY and SMNVEV (reference sequence). CDR3 residues: CASSYMVGQPQHF. The CDR3 nucleotides are TGTGCCAGCAGTTATATGGTGGGTCAGCCCCAGCATTTT.

CDR3 protein: CASIPSGRGTDTQYF. The CDR3 region has the DNA TGTGCCAGCATCCCCAGTGGGCGCGGGACAGATACGCAGTATTTT. The chain carries TRBV7-2 and TRBJ2-3; D might be TRBD2 (5 bases). The CDR3 is 15 residues long. CDR1 and CDR2 (germline): SGHTA, FQGNSA. Trimming removed 7 bases at V and 3 bases at J, with 17 bases between.

There are many counts of this clonotype. This chain uses TRBV19 with TRBJ1-5; TRBD1 matches at 7 bases. CDR3 size: 14 residues. Trimming took 4 bases from V and 6 from J; bases not matched to a gene: 6. CDR1 is LNHDA, CDR2 SQIVND, per germline (reference sequence). The CDR3 reads CASSSLTGTQPQHF. The DNA for the CDR3 is TGTGCCAGTAGTAGCCTGACAGGGACTCAGCCCCAGCATTTT.

Worth noting for this clonotype: This may be a read error: a much more frequent sequence differs by one nucleotide. The chain employs TRBV5-8 and TRBJ2-5; D gene ambiguous. CDR1 SGHTS and CDR2 YDEGEE come from the germline V gene. The CDR3 runs to 15 residues. Trimming removed 0 bases from V and 4 bases from J, with 13 bases in between. CDR3 nucleotide sequence: TGTGCCAGCAGCTTGGCGTCTGTTTTGGGAGAGACCCAGTACTTC. Residues: CASSLASVLGETQYF. The entire variable domain, with the rest obtained from reference TRBV5-8 and TRBJ2-5, is as follows: EAGVTQSPTHLIKTRGQQATLRCSPISGHTSVYWYQQALGLGLQFLLWYDEGEERNRGNFPPRFSGRQFPNYSSELNVNALELEDSALYLCASSLASVLGETQYFGPGTRLLVL.